These T cell receptor gamma chains were read from a single sample in a study of gamma-delta chains in newborns, infants, children. TCRdb reprocessed the reads using CATT. This sample has around 900 gamma-chain clones; 2% to 3% occur once, and the top ten carry under 30%. Source material: blood. The receptors originated from a child who was a newborn, infant or young child, either healthy, febrile or measles-vaccinated (not recorded which). CDR3s include the opening cysteine and the closing phenylalanine or tryptophan. Clone sizes are shown as once, few, many, or a class for an expanded clone.

clone_size j_call v_call cdr3_aa cdr3_nt
large TRGJP TRGV9 CALWEPQELGKKIKVF TGTGCCTTGTGGGAGCCTCAAGAGTTGGGCAAAAAAATCAAGGTATTT